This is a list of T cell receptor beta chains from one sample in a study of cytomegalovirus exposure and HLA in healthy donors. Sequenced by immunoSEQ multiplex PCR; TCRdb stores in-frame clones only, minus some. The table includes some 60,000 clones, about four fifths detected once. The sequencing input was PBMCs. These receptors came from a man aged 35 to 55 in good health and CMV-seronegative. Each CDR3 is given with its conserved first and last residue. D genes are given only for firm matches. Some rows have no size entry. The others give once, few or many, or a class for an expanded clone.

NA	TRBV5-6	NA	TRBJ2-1	TGTGCCAGCAGCTTTTCGGCAGGGCATGAGCAGTTCTTC	CASSFSAGHEQFF
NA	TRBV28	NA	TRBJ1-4	TGTGCCAGCAGTTTGTTTAGGGGAGGGGAAAAACTGTTTTTT	CASSLFRGGEKLFF
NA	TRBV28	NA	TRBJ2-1	TGTGCCAGCAGCGAGACCCGAGGGCAGTTCTTC	CASSETRGQFF
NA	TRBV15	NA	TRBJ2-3	TGTGCCACCAGCAGAGGAGGTGGCCAAGGCACAGATACGCAGTATTTT	CATSRGGGQGTDTQYF
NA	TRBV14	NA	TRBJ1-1	TGTGCCAGCAGCCAAAATCCGCAGGGTACTTTCTTT	CASSQNPQGTFF
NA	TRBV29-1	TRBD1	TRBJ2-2	TGCAGCGTTTCGAGTGAAGGGGGCGTCACCGGGGAGCTGTTTTTT	CSVSSEGGVTGELFF
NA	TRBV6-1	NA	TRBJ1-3	TGTGCCAGCAGTGACAGCTCTGGAAACACCATATATTTT	CASSDSSGNTIYF
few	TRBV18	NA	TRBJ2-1	TGTGCCAGCTCACCACCGTTGTCTTCTAGTATTGAGCAGTTCTTC	CASSPPLSSSIEQFF
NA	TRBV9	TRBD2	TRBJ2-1	TGTGCCAGCAGCGTAGGCTCACTAGCGGGGGAGGGGAATGAGCAGTTCTTC	CASSVGSLAGEGNEQFF
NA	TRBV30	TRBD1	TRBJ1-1	TGTGCCTGGAGCCTGACAGGGAGATCCCCTGAAGCTTTCTTT	CAWSLTGRSPEAFF
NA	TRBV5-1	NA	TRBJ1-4	TGCGCCAGCAGCTTGACTCTTTCAACTAATGAAAAACTGTTTTTT	CASSLTLSTNEKLFF
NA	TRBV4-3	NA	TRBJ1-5	TGCGCCAGCAGCCAAGTTTTCGAGGGTTTCCAGCCCCAGCATTTT	CASSQVFEGFQPQHF
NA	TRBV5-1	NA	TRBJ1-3	TGCGCCAGCACCCAAGACAGAAGCTCTGGAAACACCATATATTTT	CASTQDRSSGNTIYF
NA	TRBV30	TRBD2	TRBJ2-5	TGTGCCTGGAGTGTACGACTAGCGGACGAGACCCAGTACTTC	CAWSVRLADETQYF
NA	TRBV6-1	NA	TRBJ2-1	TGTGCCAGCAGTGACCTCCTAGCGCCTACCTACAATGAGCAGTTCTTC	CASSDLLAPTYNEQFF
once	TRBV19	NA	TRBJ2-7	TGTGCCAGTAGTTCCGACAGCGCCTACGAGCAGTACTTC	CASSSDSAYEQYF
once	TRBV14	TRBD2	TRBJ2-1	TGTGCCAGCAGCCAAGTTGCAGCTACTAGCGGGACCCGGGGCGAGCAGTTCTTC	CASSQVAATSGTRGEQFF
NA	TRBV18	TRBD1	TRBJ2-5	TGTGCCAGCTCGCCGGACAGGGGACACCAAGAGACCCAGTACTTC	CASSPDRGHQETQYF
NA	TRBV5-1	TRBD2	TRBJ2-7	TGCGCCAGCAGCCAAGGACTAGCGGGGGGTGCCTACGAGCAGTACTTC	CASSQGLAGGAYEQYF
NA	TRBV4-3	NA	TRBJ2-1	TGCGCCAGCAGCCAATTTCCGGGACAAGGAGGCGATGAGCAGTTCTTC	CASSQFPGQGGDEQFF
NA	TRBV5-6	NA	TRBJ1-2	TGTGCCAGCAGCAGGACAGCTAACTATGGCTACACCTTC	CASSRTANYGYTF
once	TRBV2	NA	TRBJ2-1	TGTGCCAGCAAACTAGCCCCCTACAATGAGCAGTTCTTC	CASKLAPYNEQFF
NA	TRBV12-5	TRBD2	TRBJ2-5	TGTGCTAGTGGTAAATCCGGGACTAGCGGGCAAGAGACCCAGTACTTC	CASGKSGTSGQETQYF
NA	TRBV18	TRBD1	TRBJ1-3	TGTGCCAGCTCACCGACAGGGGTTGGAAACACCATATATTTT	CASSPTGVGNTIYF
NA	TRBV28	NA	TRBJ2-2	TGTGCCAGCAGTTTCCCCCTGAACACCGGGGAGCTGTTTTTT	CASSFPLNTGELFF
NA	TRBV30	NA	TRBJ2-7	TGTGCCTGGACTGCCGCCGGGACACTGGCTCGCTACGAGCAGTACTTC	CAWTAAGTLARYEQYF
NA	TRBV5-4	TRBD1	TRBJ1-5	TGTGCCAGCAGCTTGGACCAGGGGGGGCCCCAGCATTTT	CASSLDQGGPQHF
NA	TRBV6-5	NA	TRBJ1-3	TGTGCCAGCCGAGACTTCTCTGGAAACACCATATATTTT	CASRDFSGNTIYF